A single sample is the source of the 4 T cell receptor beta chains below, sequenced in a study of blood T cells in healthy people across ages. It was with a sample-barcoded 5' primer and a J-beta primer mix that a second PCR of about 7 to 12 cycles was run. One entry per CDR3 protein results from TCRdb running MiXCR on the 5' RACE reads. The sample lists some 1.6 million distinct CDR3 sequences, approximately 32% seen once, with around 11% in the top ten. Sample: blood. The receptors were sampled from a woman aged 25 to 39 in good health.

This clonotype was observed a few times. The chain recombines TRBV10-3 with TRBJ1-1; unclear D gene. CDR1 is ENHRY and CDR2 is SYGVKD in the germline V gene. The CDR3 consists of 12 residues. Trimming left V 6 bases short and J 8 bases short, with 13 bases between. The CDR3 nucleotides read TGTGCCATCAGAGGTGACTGGGTGGAAGCTTTCTTT. Translating it yields CAIRGDWVEAFF.

The chain employs TRBV12-3 or TRBV12-4 and TRBJ1-2, with 7 bases identical to TRBD1. This CDR3 contains 14 residues. V lost 5 bases and J lost 8; bases outside the gene matches: 11. Here the CDR3 reads CASSEGARGNGYTF. The CDR3 DNA is TGTGCCAGCAGTGAGGGGGCCAGGGGGAACGGCTACACCTTC.

V usage is TRBV2 and J usage is TRBJ1-1, with D unresolved. Per germline, CDR1 SNHLY and CDR2 FYNNEI. The CDR3 spans 14 residues. V gave up 8 bases and J gave up 1 base, with 14 bases separating them. CDR3 protein: CASLGRPRNTEAFF. In DNA, the CDR3 is TGTGCCAGCCTCGGCAGGCCGCGGAACACTGAAGCTTTCTTT.

This chain uses TRBV7-9 with TRBJ2-4; D may be TRBD1 (6 bases). CDR3 length: 13 amino acids. V gave up 2 bases and J gave up 6 bases, with 8 bases separating them. Germline CDR1 and CDR2: SEHNR and FQNEAQ (reference sequence). The CDR3 here is CASSLPGVNIQYF. The CDR3 DNA follows: TGTGCCAGCAGCTTACCAGGGGTAAACATTCAGTACTTC.